This TCR beta chain appears in the sequencing data of a study of resident and recirculating memory T cells in vitiligo. Across the whole study: Samples were epidermis from two lesional and two nonlesional sites, plus PBMCs. No cells were sorted; samples were homogenized just before genomic DNA extraction.

Germline CDR1 reads MRHNA; CDR2 reads SNTAGT. V shed 2 bases and J 4 bases; nucleotides not matched to a gene: 4. The CDR3 is made up of 16 amino acids. Profiled with immunoSEQ multiplex PCR; TCRdb holds only in-frame clones, not every one. The sample has around 70,000 clones, approximately 90% seen once. This clone has a handful of counts. This TCR derives from a male donor with vitiligo. The V and J genes are TRBV6-4 and TRBJ2-3; TRBD2 agrees at 12 bases. The source material was blood. The CDR3 sequence is CASSDHSSGGADTQYF. The CDR3 DNA reads TGTGCCAGCAGTGACCACTCTAGCGGGGGGGCAGATACGCAGTATTTT.